This T cell receptor beta chain derives from a study of T cell changes during pregnancy in multiple sclerosis. Method: immunoSEQ multiplex PCR; TCRdb's copy keeps in-frame clones and lacks some. This table has 80,000 to 130,000 clones, roughly nine tenths appearing once. There are 13 residues in the CDR3. V was trimmed by 0 bases and J by 2 bases, leaving 4 bases between them. CDR1 and CDR2 (germline): MGHRA, YSYEKL. In the case of this clone: This CDR3 is missing its conserved last phenylalanine or tryptophan, likely due to a read error.

The V and J genes are TRBV4-1 and TRBJ1-2; D gene ambiguous. The sequence was obtained from a female donor with multiple sclerosis, enrolled in a pregnancy study. Specimen: peripheral blood, collected in the second trimester of pregnancy. CDR3 amino acids: CASSQDLNYGYTL. Here the CDR3 DNA reads TGCGCCAGCAGCCAAGATCTCAACTATGGCTACACCCTC.